The entry that follows covers one T cell receptor (beta chain) sequence. This clone was detected once. The antigen it recognizes is unknown. The input lacks base qualities; no much larger clone sits a single base away. These data belong to a study of shared clonotypes between healthy human individuals (dated by TCRdb to about 2020). Study-level background: A couple of women and a few men aged 18 to 49 years were included in the cohort. For each donor, CD4 naive and CD4 memory were each given three plates, CD8 naive was given two plates, and CD8 memory was given one plate. To estimate repertoire size and how much clonotype sharing occurs between individuals, the study deeply sequenced the blood TCR repertoires of a handful of healthy adults. Libraries were prepared and TCR repertoires were sequenced by different laboratories using diverse techniques, in order to increase sequencing depth and limit assay-specific biases. Per donor, leukapheresis produced somewhere between about 0.85 and 9.5 billion PBMCs.

V is trimmed back by 8 bases and J by 6 bases, and the junction contains 0 bases that no gene match accounts for. CDR1 and CDR2 are read off the germline V gene (reference sequence) as SGHAT and FQDESV. From the cysteine up to the phenylalanine, the CDR3 has a length of 12 residues. Only CDR3 DNA remains: 36 bases, in frame from the first base. General findings and caveats noted by the study authors: Incomplete sequencing was indicated by rarefaction of sorted-subset datasets, despite the large sequencing depth. Naive subsets generally had larger estimated clonotype richness than memory subsets did. Because the study included only a small number of donors, the genetic and exposure-history diversity represented was limited. Pairwise subsampling indicated that sequencing depth was expected to affect the degree of clonotype sharing among donors. When several donors were compared, the shared fraction of clonotypes was about 5% for naive CD4, 3.5% to 4% for naive CD8, 2.3% for memory CD4, and under 0.5% for memory CD8. Sampling was limited to blood, and TCR repertoires in tissue likely differ from TCR repertoires in blood. Clonotypes shared by all four sorted-subset donors showed higher generation probabilities than non-shared clonotypes.

Donors were healthy HIV-negative adults with no recently reported acute infections or vaccinations. Every donor was a Caucasian adult living in Nashville, Tennessee, USA. CD4+ T cells were enriched by magnetic negative selection, after which naive cells were positively selected on CD45RA and the negative fraction was taken as the memory subset. After blood collection by leukapheresis, PBMCs were isolated using Ficoll-Histopaque density gradient centrifugation and then cryopreserved in the vapor phase of liquid nitrogen. Analytical flow cytometry was used to check the purity and quantity of each magnetically sorted T cell population. Genomic DNA was isolated from each sorted fraction and quantified by UV absorbance on a Nanodrop 2000c. Using the deep immunoSEQ assay, TCR CDR3 regions were amplified from genomic DNA by multiplex PCR. Extracted genomic DNA from each cell subset was spread evenly across all wells of several immunoSEQ 96-well plates, with each plate serving as a replicate. For sorted subsets, 200 to 250 ng genomic DNA, equal to tens of thousands of T cell genomes, was loaded into each replicate PCR. Purified libraries were measured with a Qubit 3.0 fluorometer, size-checked on a Bioanalyzer 2100, and measured again with the KAPA Library Quantification kit. Every immunoSEQ 96-well plate was sequenced on a dedicated single-read 150-cycle Illumina NextSeq 550 flow cell. Under the source paper's analysis protocol: Because only junctional sequences without quality scores were contained in the immunoSEQ output, filtering matching that applied to full-length reads could not be performed. To assign V/J genes and CDR3, sequences were annotated using PyIR, a Python wrapper for IgBLAST v1.9, with IMGT germline references. Reads with weak V/J assignments (E-value above 1e-6), missing CDR3, stop codons, out-of-frame junctions, or ambiguous translated residues were removed. A V3J clonotype was defined by an identical inferred V gene, J gene, and CDR3 amino acid sequence. The percentage overlap between two repertoires was calculated by dividing the number of shared unique clonotypes by the size of the smaller repertoire. Repertoire richness was assessed with RTK rarefaction, the Chao1 estimator, and Recon v2.1 estimates of unobserved clonotypes. Generation probabilities were computed with OLGA for all TCRbeta clonotypes obtained by the gDNA method from several donors. TCRdb limited this immuneACCESS table to in-frame rearrangements with V and J called. A share of clones is missing; checked studies link under half to unresolved V genes, and the rest is unexplained. The V and J calls and clone size were taken over from that table, and D and trimming were inferred from the DNA. Counted in this sample were a few million clones; 80% to 95% of them appeared once. The ten largest clones add up to around 0.4% of the sample.

What was sequenced was naive CD4+ T cells from PBMCs. This specimen's cell subset or site label, per the study, means: CD45RA+ positively selected. The receptor was derived from a man younger than 30 in good health. Some clones in this sample may be carry-over from other donors' samples. The V gene is TRBV11-1 and the J gene is TRBJ1-4; 10 bases in the junction line up with TRBD1. The CDR3 reads CASGTGDEKLFF. The DNA sequence is as follows: TGTGCCAGCGGGACAGGGGATGAAAAACTGTTTTTT.